This TCR beta chain is drawn from a study of tumor T cells in aggressive B-cell lymphoma. Data came from immunoSEQ multiplex PCR; TCRdb stores just in-frame clones and leaves some out. The sample consists of roughly 9,900 clones, over 75% of them appearing once. The sequencing input was tumor tissue. The TCR originated in an adult with diffuse large B cell lymphoma.

CDR3 region: CASSLNSSPQGARGYTF. The CDR3 nucleotides read TGCGCCAGCAGCTTGAATTCCAGCCCTCAGGGGGCGCGTGGCTACACCTTC. The genes are TRBV5-1 and TRBJ1-2; 8 nucleotides match TRBD1. The CDR3 is 17 amino acids. CDR1 is SGHRS and CDR2 is YFSETQ in the germline V gene. Trimming removed 1 base from V and 7 bases from J; junction bases left unmatched: 15.